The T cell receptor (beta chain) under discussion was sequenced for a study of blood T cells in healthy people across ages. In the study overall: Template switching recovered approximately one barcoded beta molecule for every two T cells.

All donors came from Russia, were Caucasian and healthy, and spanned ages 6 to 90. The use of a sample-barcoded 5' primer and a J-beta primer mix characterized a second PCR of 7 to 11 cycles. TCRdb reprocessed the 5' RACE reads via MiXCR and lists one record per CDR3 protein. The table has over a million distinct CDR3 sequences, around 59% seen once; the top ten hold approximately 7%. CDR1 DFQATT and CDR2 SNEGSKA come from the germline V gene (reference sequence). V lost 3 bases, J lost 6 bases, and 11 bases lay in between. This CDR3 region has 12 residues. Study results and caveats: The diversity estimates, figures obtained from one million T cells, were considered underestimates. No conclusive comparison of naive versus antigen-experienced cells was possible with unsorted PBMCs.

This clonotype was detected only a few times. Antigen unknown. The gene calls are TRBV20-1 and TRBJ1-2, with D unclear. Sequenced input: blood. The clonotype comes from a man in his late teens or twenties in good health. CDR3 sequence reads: CSARDAGHGYTF. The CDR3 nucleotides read TGCAGTGCTAGGGACGCCGGGCATGGCTACACCTTC.